This record looks at one T cell receptor beta chain sequence and its context. Its binding antigen is unknown. At one end the junction does not follow the germline gene, possibly because of a read error. The CDR3 has 16 amino acids, counting the end cysteine and phenylalanine. This entry keeps only the CDR3 DNA: 48 bases, framed from base 1. The germline V gene (reference sequence) specifies SSHAT as CDR1 and FNYEAQ as CDR2. For sequencing of the TCRbeta CDR3 region, genomic DNA was extracted from the sorted cells. The immunoSEQ Assay was used to sequence the TCRbeta CDR3 regions. What TCRdb holds here is the immuneACCESS table cut down to in-frame rearrangements. Part of the clones is not present; checked against another copy, under half of the missing clones reflect an unresolved V gene, and the others are unexplained. The sample includes over 30,000 clones, with 65% to 90% observed a single time. The ten largest clones capture approximately 1.8% of the sample.

The sample belongs to a study of OX40 agonist ivuxolimab in advanced cancers. Regarding the study in general: Ivuxolimab, which targeted the costimulatory receptor OX40 (CD134), was an agonistic, fully human IgG2 monoclonal antibody. Intravenous ivuxolimab was administered to patients every 2 weeks at six dose levels: 0.01, 0.1, 0.3, 1.5, 3 and 10 mg/kg. Among the approximately 50 dose-escalation patients, 19 had hepatocellular carcinoma, about 15 melanoma, 9 renal cell carcinoma and 9 head and neck cancer. A male proportion of approximately 83% and a mean age of approximately 55 years, ranging from roughly 20 to 80, were recorded for the dose-escalation cohort. Prior anti-PD-1, anti-PD-L1 or anti-CTLA-4 therapy was permitted, and approximately 42% of dose-escalation patients had received checkpoint inhibitors. Partial responses were achieved by three dose-escalation patients, of whom one had hepatocellular carcinoma and two had cutaneous melanoma. Peripheral TCRbeta sequencing aimed to test whether ivuxolimab altered TCR sequence diversity and caused clonal T-cell expansion. The monotherapy dose-escalation portion (N of about 50 patients) of the phase I ivuxolimab trial is reported in the paper.

Patients with autoimmune disease history or receiving systemic immunosuppression were excluded from the trial. Peripheral blood for TCR sequencing was collected from all dose cohorts at baseline, on cycle 4 day 1, and on cycle 7 day 1. Samples were obtained from an open-label, multicenter, first-in-human phase I dose-escalation trial of ivuxolimab. Adults with locally advanced or metastatic melanoma, renal cell carcinoma, hepatocellular carcinoma or head and neck squamous cell carcinoma were enrolled in the trial. Before TCR sequencing, CD4+ T cells and CD8+ T cells were sorted from peripheral blood as separate populations. Points the paper makes about the study in general: In partial responders in the 0.1-3.0 mg/kg groups, normalized peripheral clonal expansion was found to be among the lowest, especially among CD8+ T cells. At doses from 0.1 to 3.0 mg/kg, clonal expansion was seen in both CD4+ and CD8+ blood T cells between baseline and week 6. After ivuxolimab, more expanded clones were found on average in CD8+ T cells than in CD4+ T cells. Low levels of normalized T-cell clonal expansion were also seen in some patients who did not respond. The antigen specificity of the peripheral T cells that underwent clonal expansion was not determined.

The sample consisted of CD4+ or CD8+ T cells sorted from blood, taken in a trial of the OX40 agonist ivuxolimab. This TCR derives from an adult with an advanced solid tumor such as melanoma, head and neck, liver or kidney cancer. The sequence joins TRBV7-7 to TRBJ2-1, with 13 bases matching TRBD2. The base sequence is TGTGCTAGCAGCCTCGGGACTAGCGGGACGGGGAATGAGCAGTTCTTC. It encodes CASSLGTSGTGNEQFF.